This T cell receptor beta chain was obtained from a study of shared clonotypes between healthy human individuals (dated by TCRdb to the early 2020s). Broadly, across the study: A couple of women and a few men aged 18 to 49 years were included in the cohort. To increase sequencing depth and limit assay-specific biases, different laboratories used diverse techniques to prepare libraries and sequence TCR repertoires. Each donor's leukapheresis produced roughly between about 0.8 and 10 billion PBMCs. To estimate repertoire size and how much clonotype sharing occurs between individuals, the study deeply sequenced the blood TCR repertoires of five healthy adults. For each donor, three plates each were used for CD4 naive and CD4 memory, two plates were used for CD8 naive, and one plate was used for CD8 memory. Broad study findings and their caveats: Based on pairwise subsampling, the degree of clonotype sharing among donors was expected to be affected by sequencing depth. Even with the large sequencing depth, rarefaction of the sorted-subset datasets indicated that sequencing was incomplete. Sampling was restricted to blood, and TCR repertoires in tissue are likely to differ from TCR repertoires in blood. Naive subsets generally had larger estimated clonotype richness than memory subsets. Roughly 5% of naive CD4, around 3.6% of naive CD8, about 2.1% of memory CD4, and around 0.4% of memory CD8 clonotypes were shared across several donors. The genetic and exposure-history diversity represented was limited by the small number of donors. Compared with non-shared clonotypes, clonotypes shared by all four sorted-subset donors had higher generation probabilities.

This clone came up once. Its antigen is still unknown. No much larger clonotype is one base removed from it; base qualities were not supplied. Within the sample, other DNA sequences also encode this same CDR3. The CDR3 runs 13 residues from the cysteine to the phenylalanine. Kept here is only the CDR3 DNA, which spans 39 bases and is read in frame from base 1. The V end loses 6 bases and the J end loses 3 bases, and a stretch of 12 bases separates them. Via the germline V gene (reference sequence), CDR1 is MNHEY and CDR2 SMNVEV. Using the deep immunoSEQ assay, TCR CDR3 regions were amplified from genomic DNA by multiplex PCR. Genomic DNA extracted from each cell subset was distributed evenly over all wells of several immunoSEQ 96-well plates, and each plate served as one replicate. For sorted subsets, each replicate PCR was loaded with about 0.2 ug genomic DNA, equivalent to 25,000 to 35,000 T cell genomes. The purified libraries were quantified using a Qubit 3.0 fluorometer, sized with a Bioanalyzer 2100, and then quantified again using the KAPA Library Quantification kit. Every immunoSEQ 96-well plate was sequenced on a dedicated single-read 150-cycle Illumina NextSeq 550 flow cell. The source study handled its data this way. Because the immunoSEQ output included only junctional sequences and no quality scores, the filtering could not be the same as the filtering used for full-length reads. To assign V/J genes and CDR3, sequences were annotated against IMGT germline references using PyIR, a Python wrapper for IgBLAST v1.9. Any read was removed if the V/J assignment was weak (E-value above 1e-6), the CDR3 was missing, or the read contained stop codons, out-of-frame junctions, or ambiguous translated residues. V3J clonotypes were defined as sequences sharing the same inferred V gene, J gene, and CDR3 amino acid sequence. Percentage overlap between repertoires was computed as shared unique clonotypes divided by the size of the smaller repertoire. Richness of each repertoire was evaluated using RTK rarefaction, the Chao1 estimator, and Recon v2.1 estimates of unobserved clonotypes. OLGA was used to compute generation probabilities for all TCRbeta clonotypes that the gDNA method yielded from a few donors. TCRdb mirrors the immuneACCESS table, restricted to in-frame sequences. Some clones are absent from its copies; in checked studies, under half trace to an unresolved V gene, and the reason for the others is unknown. That table supplies the V and J calls and clone size; D and trimming were determined from the DNA. Across this sample there are around 2.1 million clones, with 93% seen only once. Over 1.5% of the sample is held by the ten biggest clonotypes.

For the CD8 naive samples, CD45RO-negative cells were positively selected for CCR7, yielding a CD45RA+CCR7+ population from which TemRA cells were excluded. The donors were healthy, HIV-negative adults who had no recently reported acute infections or vaccinations. Every donor was a Caucasian adult living in Nashville, Tennessee, USA. After blood collection by leukapheresis, PBMCs were isolated using Ficoll-Histopaque density gradient centrifugation and then cryopreserved in the vapor phase of liquid nitrogen. Analytical flow cytometry was used to check the purity and quantity of each magnetically sorted T cell population. From each sorted fraction, genomic DNA was isolated and quantified by UV absorbance on a Nanodrop 2000c.

Sequencing was carried out using naive CD8+ T cells from PBMCs. The cell subset or site label, read with the paper, signifies: CD45RA+CCR7+. The sequence was obtained from a man younger than 30 in good health. Some clones in this sample may be carry-over from other donors' samples. The chain is encoded by TRBV27 joined to TRBJ2-7, and perhaps TRBD1 as D gene, on 5 matching bases. The nucleotide sequence reads as follows: TGTGCCAGCAGCCAACGGACAAACTACGAGCAGTACTTC. This is translated as CASSQRTNYEQYF.